Presented here are 2 T cell receptor beta chains from one specimen sequenced in a study of shared clonotypes between healthy human individuals. Profiled with immunoSEQ multiplex PCR; TCRdb holds only in-frame clones, not every one. The repertoire has about 1.4 million clones, approximately 96% of them found once; the top ten carry 1% to 1.5%. The sample was naive CD4+ T cells sorted from blood. Subset of the sample: CD45RA+ positively selected. All receptors derive from a man under 40 in good health.

V usage is TRBV27 and J usage is TRBJ2-3; perhaps TRBD2 as D (5 bases). The germline V gene encodes CDR1 MNHEY and CDR2 SMNVEV (reference sequence). Trimming shortened V by 8 bases and J by 0 bases, and 9 bases separated the two germline ends. This CDR3 is built from 13 residues. Here the CDR3 reads CASHDYSTDTQYF. The CDR3 coding sequence is TGTGCCAGCCACGACTATAGCACAGATACGCAGTATTTT.

The chain joins TRBV6-5 to TRBJ2-1; 7 bases are a match to TRBD2. Germline CDR1 MNHEY, CDR2 SVGAGI. There are 15 residues in the CDR3. J was trimmed by 4 bases and V by 5 bases; bases with no gene match: 8. The CDR3, as DNA: TGTGCCAGCAGTCATCTAGCGGACTTTTACAATGAGCAGTTCTTC. Translated, it gives CASSHLADFYNEQFF.